One sample yielded the 10 T cell receptor beta chains listed below, sequenced in a study of cytomegalovirus exposure and HLA in healthy donors. With 60 Vbeta and 13 Jbeta primers, the PCR was carried out. Clones were read by immunoSEQ multiplex PCR, and TCRdb kept only the in-frame ones, dropping some. The sample holds roughly 190,000 clones, over 70% seen once. The specimen sequenced was PBMCs. The receptors here all came from a man aged 50-60 years in good health and CMV-seronegative.

This clone was seen only once. This chain joins TRBV7-8 and TRBJ1-2; D is possibly TRBD1 (5 bases). V lost 7 bases and J 6 bases, leaving 12 bases between the germline ends. CDR3 size: 12 residues. Germline assignment: CDR1 SGHVS and CDR2 FQNEAQ. For the CDR3, the DNA is TGTGCCAGCAACTCTCTCAGGGATGGCTACACCTTC. This translates into CASNSLRDGYTF. The variable domain in full, completed from reference TRBV7-8 and TRBJ1-2, reads GAGVSQSPRYKVAKRGQDVALRCDPISGHVSLFWYQQALGQGPEFLTYFQNEAQLDKSGLPSDRFFAERPEGSVSTLKIQRTQQEDSAVYLCASNSLRDGYTFGSGTRLTVV.

The J gene is TRBJ1-4, the V gene TRBV7-9; a possible D gene is TRBD1 (6 bases). The CDR3 length is 15 residues. V lost 0 bases and J 5 bases, leaving 10 bases between the germline ends. Germline assignment: CDR1 SEHNR and CDR2 FQNEAQ (reference sequence). The CDR3 region has the DNA TGTGCCAGCAGCTTAGCTACAGGGTCAAATGAAAAACTGTTTTTT. Its translation: CASSLATGSNEKLFF.

The gene calls are TRBV18 and TRBJ1-1, with D possibly TRBD1 on 6 matching bases. Trimming removed 6 bases at V and 2 bases at J, with 16 bases between. Germline CDR1 and CDR2: KGHSH and LQKENI. The CDR3 is 15 residues long. The CDR3 loop is CASSRSGDGNTEAFF. In nucleotides, the CDR3 is TGTGCCAGCTCGCGTTCAGGGGACGGAAACACTGAAGCTTTCTTT.

This clone appeared once. The chain couples TRBV9 to TRBJ1-1; 7 bases fit TRBD1. CDR1 and CDR2 from the germline V gene are SGDLS and YYNGEE. The CDR3 covers 15 residues. Trimming cost V 3 bases and J 0 bases; bases outside gene matches: 5. For the CDR3, the DNA is TGTGCCAGCAGCGCCTCCGGGACAGTGAACACTGAAGCTTTCTTT. Translation gives CASSASGTVNTEAFF.

This rearrangement joins TRBV7-9 to TRBJ1-1, with TRBD1 identical over 8 bases. The CDR3 extends over 15 amino acids. After removal of 6 bases from V and 4 bases from J, the junction contained 10 bases not matched to a gene. The germline V gene encodes CDR1 SEHNR and CDR2 FQNEAQ (reference sequence). The CDR3 DNA reads as TGTGCCAGCAGAAACGGACAGGGAGTGAGCACTGAAGCTTTCTTT. It specifies CASRNGQGVSTEAFF.

This rearrangement joins TRBV7-2 to TRBJ2-7; 9 nucleotides match TRBD1. Germline V gene lookup returns CDR1 SGHTA and CDR2 FQGNSA. J lost 6 bases, V lost 3 bases, and 6 bases had no gene match. This CDR3 region has 14 residues. DNA for the CDR3: TGTGCCAGCAGCTTCAGGACAGGGGCTGTCGAGCAGTACTTC. This sequence encodes CASSFRTGAVEQYF. Full variable domain (missing parts from reference TRBV7-2 and TRBJ2-7): GAGVSQSPSNKVTEKGKDVELRCDPISGHTALYWYRQSLGQGLEFLIYFQGNSAPDKSGLPSDRFSAERTGGSVSTLTIQRTQQEDSAVYLCASSFRTGAVEQYFGPGTRLTVT.

There are a few counts of this clone. The genes are TRBV7-9 and TRBJ1-1; maybe TRBD1 (6 bases). Germline V gene sequence: CDR1 SEHNR, CDR2 FQNEAQ (reference sequence). The CDR3 is 14 residues long. Trimming took 4 bases from V and 3 from J, leaving 12 bases between them. The CDR3 DNA reads as TGTGCCAGCAGCTCCGCTCCAGGGGACACTGAAGCTTTCTTT. Residues: CASSSAPGDTEAFF.

The chain is built from TRBV27 and TRBJ1-1, with 8 nucleotides matching TRBD1. Germline V CDR1 and CDR2: MNHEY, SMNVEV (reference sequence). After removal of 4 bases from V and 4 bases from J, the junction contained 5 bases not matched to a gene. The length of the CDR3 is 14 residues. The CDR3 coding sequence is TGTGCCAGCAGTTCCAGACAGGGGAGCACTGAAGCTTTCTTT. This codes for CASSSRQGSTEAFF.

CDR3 nucleotides: TGTGCCAGCAGCGCCCGGCTACAGGGGGCTACGGGGGAGCAGTACTTC. Its protein product is CASSARLQGATGEQYF. This chain links TRBV7-2 with TRBJ2-7; 9 bases are a match to TRBD1. The CDR3 is made up of 16 amino acids. V dropped 5 bases and J dropped 7; count of bases not matched to a gene: 15. The germline V gene encodes CDR1 SGHTA and CDR2 FQGNSA.

This rearrangement joins TRBV9 to TRBJ2-1, with a weak D call TRBD1 (5 bases). The CDR3 covers 12 residues. The ends were cut back, 4 bases at V and 8 bases at J, with 10 bases in the middle. The germline CDR1 and CDR2 sequences are SGDLS and YYNGEE. The CDR3 region is CASSQGWDEQFF. Written as DNA, the CDR3 is TGTGCCAGCAGCCAGGGTTGGGATGAGCAGTTCTTC. The variable domain in full, completed from reference TRBV9 and TRBJ2-1, reads DSGVTQTPKHLITATGQRVTLRCSPRSGDLSVYWYQQSLDQGLQFLIQYYNGEERAKGNILERFSAQQFPDLHSELNLSSLELGDSALYFCASSQGWDEQFFGPGTRLTVL.